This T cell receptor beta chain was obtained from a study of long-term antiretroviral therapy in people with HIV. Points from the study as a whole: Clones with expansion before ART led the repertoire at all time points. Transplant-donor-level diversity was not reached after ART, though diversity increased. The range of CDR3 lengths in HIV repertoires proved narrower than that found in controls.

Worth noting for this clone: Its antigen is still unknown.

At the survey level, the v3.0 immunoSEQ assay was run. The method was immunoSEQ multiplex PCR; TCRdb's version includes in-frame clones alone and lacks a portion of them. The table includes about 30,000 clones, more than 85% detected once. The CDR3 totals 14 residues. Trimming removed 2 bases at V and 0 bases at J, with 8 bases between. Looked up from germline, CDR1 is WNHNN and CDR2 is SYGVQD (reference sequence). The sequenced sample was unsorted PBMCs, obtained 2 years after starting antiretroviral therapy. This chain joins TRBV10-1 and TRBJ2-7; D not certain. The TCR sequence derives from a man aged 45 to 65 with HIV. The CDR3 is CASSEGYSSYEQYF. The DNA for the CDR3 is TGCGCCAGCAGTGAGGGGTACAGCTCCTACGAGCAGTACTTC.